A single T cell receptor beta chain is shown here with its context. Its target is unknown. The data stem from a study of T cell repertoires in cytomegalovirus infection. Overall study: In public TCR beta signatures, there were indications of both CMV infection and matching HLA type. General study findings and limits: Cumulative frequency of public TCR beta families picked out carriers of CMV plus the relevant HLA. HLA-C-restricted TCR beta clonotypes specific for CMV led the ex vivo response.

J was trimmed by 4 bases and V by 5 bases; bases with no gene match: 10. The CDR3 extends over 16 amino acids. Germline CDR1 SEHNR, CDR2 FQNEAQ (reference sequence). TCRdb fed the reads into MiXCR, producing one record per CDR3 protein. The table records 830,000 or so distinct CDR3 sequences, approximately 30% of them present only once. The rearrangement uses TRBV7-9 and TRBJ1-4, with TRBD1 identical over 7 bases. Sequencing used cultured CD8+ T cells from PBMCs, obtained from culture after CMV antigen stimulation. This clonotype was sampled from a human donor in good health (CMV status not recorded). Some clones in this sample may be carry-over from other donors' samples. CDR3 sequence: CASSPQDGQDNEKLFF. Written as DNA, the CDR3 is TGTGCCAGCAGCCCCCAGGACGGACAGGATAATGAAAAACTGTTTTTT.